These 11 T cell receptor beta chains came from one sample sequenced in a study of vaccination and CD4 T cells after COVID-19. Once obtained from cultured CD4+ T cells, the DNA was sequenced using the Oncomine TCR Beta short-read assay. TCRdb itself ran the PCR reads through MiXCR, one entry per CDR3 protein. The profile shows over 15,000 distinct CDR3 sequences, about three quarters of them singletons. Stated treatment: roughly 11-day PBMC culture with coronavirus spike peptide pools or control peptides (ViraFEST assay). Their target antigens are unknown. Material for sequencing was CD4+ T cells from blood, cultured in vitro. These receptors were obtained from a human donor who had recovered from COVID-19.

This chain joins TRBV7-8 and TRBJ1-1; D ambiguous. The CDR3 runs 15 residues. The germline CDR1 and CDR2 sequences are SGHVS and FQNEAQ. Trimming removed 3 bases from V and 3 bases from J, with 14 bases in between. CDR3 residues: CASSFNPGRDTEAFF. CDR3 DNA: TGTGCCAGCAGCTTCAATCCGGGTAGAGACACTGAAGCTTTCTTT.

The chain carries TRBV28 and TRBJ1-2; unclear D gene. This CDR3 contains 13 residues. CDR1 MDHEN and CDR2 SYDVKM come from the germline V gene. The ends were cut back, 2 bases at V and 8 bases at J, with 12 bases in the middle. This CDR3 reads CASSLRSAGGYTF. The CDR3 nucleotides are TGTGCCAGCAGTTTACGGTCCGCGGGGGGCTACACCTTC.

The sample holds a few counts of this clonotype. The J gene is TRBJ2-1, the V gene TRBV6-1; 10 bases are a match to TRBD2. The V and J ends lost 7 bases and 4 bases, in that order; junction bases with no gene match: 16. The CDR3 extends over 18 amino acids. Looked up from germline, CDR1 is MNHNS and CDR2 is SASEGT. CDR3 bases: TGTGCCAGCACCCTCGTGGTGGTAGCGGGAGGTTTGTACAATGAGCAGTTCTTC. This sequence encodes CASTLVVVAGGLYNEQFF.

In its sample, this clonotype was seen a few times. The genes are TRBV20-1 and TRBJ2-7; D may be TRBD2 (6 bases). CDR3 length equals 17 residues. Germline V lookup: CDR1 DFQATT, CDR2 SNEGSKA (reference sequence). Trimming left V 0 bases short and J 0 bases short, with 18 bases between. Written as DNA, the CDR3 is TGCAGTGCTAGAGATCTGATTGAGCGGGTAGGCTCCTACGAGCAGTACTTC. Encoded protein: CSARDLIERVGSYEQYF.

This chain joins TRBV6-1 and TRBJ2-7; no definite D call. Trimming removed 4 bases at V and 2 bases at J, with 3 bases between. CDR3 length equals 11 residues. Germline CDR1 MNHNS, CDR2 SASEGT. The CDR3 bases are TGTGCCAGCAGTGCCCCCTACGAGCAGTACTTC. Amino acid sequence: CASSAPYEQYF.

V usage is TRBV12-3 or TRBV12-4 and J usage is TRBJ1-1, with 7 bases aligning to TRBD1. With V trimmed by 7 bases and J by 6 bases, 14 bases remained unmatched. There are 15 residues in the CDR3. The CDR3 region has the DNA TGTGCCAGCAACTCCCGTAGTGGACAGGTCGCTGAAGCTTTCTTT. Translated: CASNSRSGQVAEAFF.

J is TRBJ1-2 and V is TRBV7-2; no firm D call. Germline loops: CDR1 SGHTA, CDR2 FQGNSA. Trimming left V 0 bases short and J 8 bases short, with 19 bases between. The CDR3 totals 16 residues. The CDR3 loop is CASSLAAYGVQTGYTF. The CDR3 DNA reads as TGTGCCAGCAGCTTAGCCGCATACGGGGTACAGACCGGCTACACCTTC.

The gene calls are TRBV19 and TRBJ1-5; unclear D gene. Trimming removed 8 bases at V and 0 bases at J, with 14 bases between. The length of the CDR3 is 15 residues. The germline gives CDR1 LNHDA, CDR2 SQIVND (reference sequence). The CDR3 reads CASVDGYYSNQPQHF. DNA of the CDR3: TGTGCCAGTGTGGACGGCTATTATAGCAATCAGCCCCAGCATTTT.

V gene TRBV10-1 combines with J gene TRBJ2-7; no clear D gene. The germline V and J ends were trimmed by 0 bases and 2 bases, with 11 bases remaining between them. This CDR3 contains 15 residues. Germline values: CDR1 WNHNN, CDR2 SYGVQD (reference sequence). The DNA of the CDR3 is TGCGCCAGCAGTGAGTCGGGTGCTAGGGCCTACGAGCAGTACTTC. Translating gives CASSESGARAYEQYF.

The chain links TRBV20-1 to TRBJ2-5; weak D call: TRBD1 (6 bases). The germline gives CDR1 DFQATT, CDR2 SNEGSKA (reference sequence). The CDR3 sequence is 14 residues long. V was clipped by 6 bases and J by 5 bases, with 19 bases between them. The CDR3 DNA reads TGCAGTGCCAAACAGACAGGCCGAGGGGAGACCCAGTACTTC. The encoded protein is CSAKQTGRGETQYF.

This chain links TRBV6-5 with TRBJ2-7; the match to TRBD2 covers 8 bases. Trimming at V came to 3 bases and at J to 5 bases, leaving 9 bases not matched to a gene. The germline CDR1 and CDR2 sequences are MNHEY and SVGAGI. The CDR3 contains 15 residues. DNA for the CDR3: TGTGCCAGCAGTTATCGGGCGGGAGGTTACCACGAGCAGTACTTC. It codes for CASSYRAGGYHEQYF.